The rows below give T cell receptor beta chains drawn from one sample of a study of cytomegalovirus exposure and HLA in healthy donors. Profiling relied on immunoSEQ multiplex PCR, and the TCRdb table lists in-frame clones only, not all of them. The sample includes 150,000 or so clones, about 80% seen only once; the top ten take 13%. The sequencing sample was made of PBMCs. The receptors here all came from a man aged 25 to 45 in good health and CMV-seropositive. CDR3s leave out the opening cysteine and the closing phenylalanine or tryptophan.

cdr3_aa	v_call	j_call
ASSLVSTTLYNEQF	TRBV5-1	TRBJ2-1
ASSLRGSNQPQH	TRBV5-4	TRBJ1-5
ASRQAVTDTQY	TRBV28	TRBJ2-3
ASRLQGALSGNTIY	TRBV7-8	TRBJ1-3
ASSLAGTGDYEQY	TRBV7-2	TRBJ2-7
ASSKSTGITYEQY	TRBV19	TRBJ2-7
SADPTSGYNEQF	TRBV29-1	TRBJ2-1
ASSDGLGEQY	TRBV5-1	TRBJ2-7
SVAGDSGANALT	TRBV29-1	TRBJ2-6
ASSPPGWTETQY	TRBV27	TRBJ2-5
ASSEQAVPNYGYT	TRBV19	TRBJ1-2
ASSQRTGEETQY	TRBV4-2	TRBJ2-5
AWSHPGTGAGELF	TRBV30	TRBJ2-2
ASLFRGLSGELF	TRBV2	TRBJ2-2
ASSSNTGTVETQY	TRBV13	TRBJ2-5
ASSSQGSYEQY	TRBV9	TRBJ2-7
ASSLSMGGPYNSPLH	TRBV27	TRBJ1-6
ASSLDISSYEQY	TRBV27	TRBJ2-7
ASSQTGSSYEQY	TRBV4-2	TRBJ2-7
ASSPRQGSRQETQY	TRBV5-4	TRBJ2-5
ASSPFYEQY	TRBV11-2	.
SVTGTSGFASYNEQF	TRBV29-1	TRBJ2-1
ASSSHTYGYT	TRBV11-2	TRBJ1-2
ASGLVANQPQH	TRBV12-5	TRBJ1-5
ASSLSIGGTEEQY	TRBV5-4	TRBJ2-7
ASRPGGLQDSDTQY	TRBV7-9	TRBJ2-3
ASSLGTENTEAF	TRBV11-2	TRBJ1-1
ASSAVGLNTEAF	TRBV9	TRBJ1-1
ASSLYSDEQY	TRBV28	TRBJ2-7
ASIPPGWNQPQH	TRBV6-1	TRBJ1-5
ASSGLAESTDTQY	TRBV10-1	TRBJ2-3
ASLAGVEQF	TRBV6-6	TRBJ2-1
ASSQDQRTGNYGYT	TRBV4-1	TRBJ1-2
ASSPFRRNEQY	TRBV7-8	TRBJ2-7
ASNIGTGLSYEQY	TRBV5-1	TRBJ2-7
ASRRQGILSRYGYT	TRBV28	TRBJ1-2
ASSLRGRESEAF	TRBV7-2	TRBJ1-1
ASSVVGTGGSPLH	TRBV9	TRBJ1-6
ASSLSGGSETQY	TRBV5-1	TRBJ2-5
ASSEPTGGTNTGELF	TRBV2	TRBJ2-2
ASSQSTTGEGTYEQY	TRBV4-1	.
ASSFRTGAYEQY	TRBV27	TRBJ2-7
ASSPLNEAGEREQY	TRBV18	TRBJ2-7
ASSYSRGIGEQY	TRBV6-5	TRBJ2-7
ASSKLRGLARGGRDEQY	TRBV21-1	TRBJ2-7
ASSDTGGSSPLH	TRBV6-1	TRBJ1-6
ASSLSGTGNQPQH	TRBV5-4	TRBJ1-5
ASSRANNEQF	TRBV19	TRBJ2-1
ASSLGGGLPNTGELF	TRBV7-3	TRBJ2-2
ASSLSSGDRTTNEKLF	TRBV27	TRBJ1-4